This TCR beta chain is from a study of CD8 T cells in Susac syndrome. Study information: The Susac syndrome patients were therapy-naive, on corticosteroids, or on intravenous immunoglobulin alone at blood draw.

Reverse transcription used about 0.45 to 1 ug RNA and random hexamers. Multiplex immunoSEQ PCR targeted 54 Vbeta and 13 Jbeta TCR beta segments. A single record per CDR3 protein comes from TCRdb applying MiXCR to the immunoSEQ multiplex PCR reads. The sample records just over 150,000 distinct CDR3 sequences, approximately 95% being singletons. TCR beta sequencing covered blood CD8+ and CD4+ T cells. Both CD4+ and CD8+ T cells were negatively isolated, and TEMRA cells underwent FACS enrichment. Sequencing input: CD4+ T cells from PBMCs. This TCR was sampled from a human donor with Susac syndrome.

CDR3 bases: TGCAGCGCAGGGCCTAAGGGGGTGAACACTGAAGCTTTCTTT. Translating it yields CSAGPKGVNTEAFF. The chain employs TRBV29-1 and TRBJ1-1; a possible D gene is TRBD1 (6 bases). This CDR3 has 14 amino acids. The germline V gene encodes CDR1 SQVTM and CDR2 ANQGSEA. The V and J ends lost 7 bases and 0 bases respectively, with 15 bases between them.